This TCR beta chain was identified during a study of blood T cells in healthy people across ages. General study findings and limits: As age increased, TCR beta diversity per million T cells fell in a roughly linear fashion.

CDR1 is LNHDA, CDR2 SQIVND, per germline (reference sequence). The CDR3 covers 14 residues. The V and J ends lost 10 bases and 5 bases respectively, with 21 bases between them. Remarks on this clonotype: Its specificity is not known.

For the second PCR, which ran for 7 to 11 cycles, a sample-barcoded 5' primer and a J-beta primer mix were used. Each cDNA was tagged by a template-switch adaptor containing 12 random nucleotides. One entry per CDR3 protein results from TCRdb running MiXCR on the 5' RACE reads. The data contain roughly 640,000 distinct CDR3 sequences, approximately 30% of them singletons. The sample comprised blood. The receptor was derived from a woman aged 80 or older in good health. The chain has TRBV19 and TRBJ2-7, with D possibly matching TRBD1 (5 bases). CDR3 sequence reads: CATKTSPQGDEQYF. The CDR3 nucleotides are TGTGCCACCAAGACGTCCCCCCAGGGTGACGAGCAGTACTTC.